This T cell receptor beta chain appears in the sequencing data of a study of T cells in Graves' hyperthyroidism and ophthalmopathy (dated by TCRdb to about 2019). About the full investigation: Peripheral blood was collected at initial diagnosis, before any treatment. To identify TCR V-J signatures that set the groups apart, the researchers used a discovery cohort of 100 or so patients, made up of under 50 with Graves' ophthalmopathy and about 60 with stable Graves' hyperthyroidism. Prospective prediction of ophthalmopathy was tested in an independent validation cohort consisting of 18 hyperthyroidism patients and around 16 patients who later progressed to ophthalmopathy. For training and testing, the 100 or so patients in the discovery cohort were randomly divided in a 7:3 ratio. In roughly six Graves' hyperthyroidism patients, the study also compared T-cell repertoires from thyroid tissue with T-cell repertoires from blood. After blood sampling, hyperthyroidism patients were treated with methimazole at a starting dose of 30 mg daily, and ophthalmopathy patients were treated with high-dose intravenous methylprednisolone. According to the paper, TCR Vbeta CDR3 sequencing was carried out on 135 peripheral blood samples, which came from about 45 ophthalmopathy, roughly 75 hyperthyroidism and roughly 17 progressor patients.

This clonotype was counted many times. The specificity of this receptor is unknown. No much larger clone is present one base from it, and per-base qualities are unavailable. In the ophthalmopathy patients, disease was moderately to severely active, with a Clinical Activity Score of 3 or more, a NOSPECS grade of 4 or more, and a duration of less than 3 months. Any patient with an uncontrolled infection, another autoimmune disease, pregnancy or lactation was excluded. Clinical symptoms, serum thyroxine and TRAb, thyroid ultrasound, and orbital computed tomography formed the basis for the diagnoses. Ficoll-Paque density gradient centrifugation was used to isolate PBMCs from approximately 10 ml of fresh peripheral blood. Total RNA was extracted using Trizol reagent, and RNA quality was assessed on an Agilent 2100 Bioanalyzer. The TCR beta CDR3 regions were amplified from the RNA transcripts. The first round of RT-PCR for the TCR CDR3 was performed with the HTBI primer set and the Qiagen OneStep RT-PCR kit. A second multiplex PCR round built the libraries, followed by size selection and purification. Libraries were sequenced paired-end with 100 bp reads on an Illumina HiSeq2000. The authors' pipeline ran thus. Raw data were processed with SOAPnuke, discarding reads with adapters, uncalled bases, mean Phred below 15, or no exact constant-primer or identifier match. COPE v1.2.5 was used to merge high-quality paired reads, and clonotypes were defined as unique nucleotide sequences. MiTCR v1.1 was used to align the clonotypes against IMGT TRBV, TRBD and TRBJ reference segments. Analysis was restricted to V-J combinations with a frequency above 0.0001, which covered about 99% of repertoires. The TCS score was defined as the ratio of F50 (clonal expansion) to E x V (chaos), calculated using BLOSUM62-based TCRdist between CDR3 peptides within each V-J. Welch's t-statistics and random forest reduced fewer than 600 V-J features to about 13, which were used in a naive Bayes classifier (R e1071). TCRdb passed the public sequencing reads through fastp at Q25 and MiXCR, retaining productive beta sequences. Records with the same CDR3 protein are collapsed into one entry carrying the most frequent genes and DNA. TCRdb, rather than the study authors, made the V and J calls. The sample table contains 300,000 to 450,000 distinct CDR3 sequences; only one count was recorded for approximately 18% of them. The ten biggest clones cover about 38% of the sample.

General study outcomes and caveats: Most expanded thyroid clonotypes (frequency above 0.001) were also detected in blood, suggesting blood repertoires may reflect thyroid immune responses. In validation, the model predicted progression to ophthalmopathy with approximately 70% sensitivity and about 73% specificity, a median of about 6 months before onset. No statistical method was used to fix the sample size in advance, and group allocation was not hidden from the investigators. Ophthalmopathy was separated from stable hyperthyroidism by a 13 V-J signature model, with 85% to 90% sensitivity and about 81% specificity obtained in cross-validation and 80%/75% obtained in testing.

Looking up the germline V gene yields CDR1 SGHRS and CDR2 YFSETQ. Counted from cysteine to phenylalanine, this CDR3 has 14 amino acids. The kept DNA is CDR3 alone, 42 bases in frame from the first base. The V and J ends are trimmed by 0 bases and 3 bases, leaving 10 bases between them. Rearrangement joined TRBV5-1 to TRBJ2-7; no D gene call is confident. The clonotype originates from a man aged 18 to 29 with Graves' ophthalmopathy. The sequencing input was blood. The nucleotide sequence is given as TGCGCCAGCAGCTTGGAAAACCCATACTACGAGCAGTACTTC. The resulting protein is CASSLENPYYEQYF.